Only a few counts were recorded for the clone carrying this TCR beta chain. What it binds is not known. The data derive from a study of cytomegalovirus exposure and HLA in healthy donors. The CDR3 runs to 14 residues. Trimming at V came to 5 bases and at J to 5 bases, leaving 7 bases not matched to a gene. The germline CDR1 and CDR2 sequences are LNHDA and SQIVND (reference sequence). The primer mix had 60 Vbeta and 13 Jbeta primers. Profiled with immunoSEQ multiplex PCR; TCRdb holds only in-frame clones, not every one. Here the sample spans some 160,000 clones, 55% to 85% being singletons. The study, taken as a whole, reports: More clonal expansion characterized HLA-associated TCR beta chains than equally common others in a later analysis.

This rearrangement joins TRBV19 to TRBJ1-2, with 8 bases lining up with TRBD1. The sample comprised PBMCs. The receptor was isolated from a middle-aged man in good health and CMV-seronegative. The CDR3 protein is CASSWDRSSYGYTF. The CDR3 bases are TGTGCCAGTAGTTGGGACAGGTCTTCTTATGGCTACACCTTC.